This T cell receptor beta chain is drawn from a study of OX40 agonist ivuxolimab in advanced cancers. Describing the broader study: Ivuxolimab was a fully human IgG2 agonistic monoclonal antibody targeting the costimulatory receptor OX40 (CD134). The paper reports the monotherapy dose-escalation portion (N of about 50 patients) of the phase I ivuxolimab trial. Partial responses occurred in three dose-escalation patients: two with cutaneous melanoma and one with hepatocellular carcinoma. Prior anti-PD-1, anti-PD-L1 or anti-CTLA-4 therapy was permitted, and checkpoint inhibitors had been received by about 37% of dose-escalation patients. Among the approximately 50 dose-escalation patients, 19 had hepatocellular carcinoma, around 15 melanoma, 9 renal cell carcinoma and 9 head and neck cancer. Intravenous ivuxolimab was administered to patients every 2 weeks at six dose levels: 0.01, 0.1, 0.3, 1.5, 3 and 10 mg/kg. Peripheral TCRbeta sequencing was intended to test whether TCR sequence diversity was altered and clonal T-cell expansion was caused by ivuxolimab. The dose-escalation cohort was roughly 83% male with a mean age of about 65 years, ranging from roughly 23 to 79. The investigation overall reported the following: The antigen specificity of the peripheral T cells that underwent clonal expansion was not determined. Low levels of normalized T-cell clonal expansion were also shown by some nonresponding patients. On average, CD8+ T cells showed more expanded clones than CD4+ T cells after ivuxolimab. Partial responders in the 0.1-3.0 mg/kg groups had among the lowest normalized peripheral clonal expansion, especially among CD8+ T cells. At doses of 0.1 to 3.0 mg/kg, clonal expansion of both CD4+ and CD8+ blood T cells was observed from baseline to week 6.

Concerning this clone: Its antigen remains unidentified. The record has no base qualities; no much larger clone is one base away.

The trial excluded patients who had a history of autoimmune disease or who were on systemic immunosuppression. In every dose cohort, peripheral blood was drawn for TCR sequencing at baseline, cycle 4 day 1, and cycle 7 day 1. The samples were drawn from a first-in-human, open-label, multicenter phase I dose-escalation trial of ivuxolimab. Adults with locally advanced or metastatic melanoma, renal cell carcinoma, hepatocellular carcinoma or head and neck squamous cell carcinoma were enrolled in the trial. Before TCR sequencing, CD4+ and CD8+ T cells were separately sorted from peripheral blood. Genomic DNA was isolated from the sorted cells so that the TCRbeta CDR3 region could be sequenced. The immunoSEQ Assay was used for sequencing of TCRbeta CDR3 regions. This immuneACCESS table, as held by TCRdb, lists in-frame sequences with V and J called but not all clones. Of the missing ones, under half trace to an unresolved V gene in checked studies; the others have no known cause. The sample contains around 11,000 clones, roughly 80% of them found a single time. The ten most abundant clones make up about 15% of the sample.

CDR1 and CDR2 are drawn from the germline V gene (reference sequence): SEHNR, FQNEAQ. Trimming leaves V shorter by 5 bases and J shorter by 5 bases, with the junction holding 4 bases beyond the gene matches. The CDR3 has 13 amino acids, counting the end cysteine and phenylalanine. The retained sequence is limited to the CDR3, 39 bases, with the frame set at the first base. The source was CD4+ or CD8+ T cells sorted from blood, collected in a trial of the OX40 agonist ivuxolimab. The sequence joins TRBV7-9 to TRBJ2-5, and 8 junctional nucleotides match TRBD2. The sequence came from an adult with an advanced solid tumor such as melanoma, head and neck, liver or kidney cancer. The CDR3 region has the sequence CASSSGSWETQYF. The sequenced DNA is TGTGCCAGCAGCAGCGGGAGTTGGGAGACCCAGTACTTC.